This entry describes one T cell receptor (beta chain). Its target is unknown. CDR3 length: 14 residues. The germline V gene encodes CDR1 SGHRS and CDR2 YFSETQ. V dropped 9 bases and J dropped 2; count of bases not matched to a gene: 10. Time point described: pretreatment peripheral blood. Patients had urothelial carcinoma that was locally advanced or metastatic. This table comes from immunoSEQ multiplex PCR, and its TCRdb copy is limited to in-frame clones, with some not included. The table lists 45,000 to 55,000 clones, 84% of them singletons. The data were obtained in a study of PD-L1 blockade in urothelial cancer. Study-level results: Lower than median blood TCR clonality before treatment predicted better survival.

The sequencing here drew on PBMCs, taken around atezolizumab (anti-PD-L1) treatment. This TCR came from a man aged 50-60 years with urothelial cancer. The V gene is TRBV5-1, the J gene TRBJ2-7, with 8 positions matching TRBD2. The CDR3 region is CATRGAGAPYEQYF. The CDR3 region has the DNA TGCGCCACCAGGGGAGCGGGAGCGCCCTACGAGCAGTACTTC.